Shown below are 5 T cell receptor beta chains from a single sample sequenced in a study of T-cell memory formation after mild COVID-19. TCRdb processed the 5' RACE reads anew with MiXCR; each CDR3 protein has one entry. This sample has hundreds of thousands of distinct CDR3 sequences; 15% to 19% occur once, and the top ten carry more than 2%. The sequenced material came from PBMCs or a T cell subset sorted from them (not recorded which). These receptors originate from an adult woman who had mild COVID-19 (a few samples of this study predate the infection). Cell type and time point are not known.

The chain recombines TRBV6-5 with TRBJ2-2; D remains unclear. CDR3 size: 15 residues. V was cut by 5 bases and J by 6 bases, with 16 bases left in between. The germline gives CDR1 MNHEY, CDR2 SVGAGI. The CDR3 DNA follows: TGTGCCAGCAGTCGAGCTCTCCCCTCCTCCGGGGAGCTGTTTTTT. The encoded protein is CASSRALPSSGELFF.

There are a few counts of this clonotype. The V gene is TRBV29-1, the J gene TRBJ2-2, with D maybe TRBD2 (6 bases). V was trimmed by 4 bases and J by 4 bases, leaving 13 bases between them. The CDR3 is made up of 14 amino acids. CDR1 and CDR2 (germline): SQVTM, ANQGSEA. CDR3 in DNA: TGCAGCGTTGCCCGGGAGTTGGGCACCGGGGAGCTGTTTTTT. This codes for CSVARELGTGELFF.

The chain combines TRBV20-1 with TRBJ1-2, with TRBD1 matching over 8 bases. Trimming removed 2 bases from V and 7 bases from J; junction bases left unmatched: 9. The CDR3 totals 14 residues. The germline V gene has CDR1 DFQATT and CDR2 SNEGSKA (reference sequence). The CDR3 region has the DNA TGCAGTGCTAGATCGATTCAGGGGGCGCCTGGCTACACCTTC. As protein: CSARSIQGAPGYTF.

This chain connects TRBV9 to TRBJ2-1; D perhaps matches TRBD1 (6 bases). Trimming removed 0 bases at V and 0 bases at J, with 10 bases between. This CDR3 spans 16 amino acids. CDR1 is SGDLS, CDR2 YYNGEE, per germline. The CDR3 DNA is TGTGCCAGCAGCGTAGGGTGGGGGCTCTCCTACAATGAGCAGTTCTTC. The encoded protein is CASSVGWGLSYNEQFF.

J is TRBJ1-5 and V is TRBV24-1, with 12 positions matching TRBD1. CDR1 KGHDR and CDR2 SFDVKD come from the germline V gene. This CDR3 spans 17 amino acids. The J segment lost 0 bases and the V segment lost 5 bases, leaving 4 bases of the junction unmatched. The CDR3 region has the DNA TGTGCCACCAGTGGGGACAGGGGGCCTTATAGCAATCAGCCCCAGCATTTT. Protein: CATSGDRGPYSNQPQHF.